These 30 T cell receptor beta chains were all obtained from the same sample, sequenced in a study of cytomegalovirus exposure and HLA in healthy donors. PCR employed 60 Vbeta and 13 Jbeta primers. The table came from immunoSEQ multiplex PCR; TCRdb's copy has only in-frame clones and leaves some out. Seen here are about 120,000 clones, roughly 80% observed once, and the top ten hold over 3%. Specimen: PBMCs. The receptors derive from a woman aged 40 to 55 in good health and CMV-seropositive.

The chain uses TRBV5-6 and TRBJ1-5, with a tentative D call TRBD1 (6 bases). V lost 1 base to trimming and J lost 4 bases, with 9 bases between them. CDR1 SGHDT and CDR2 YYEEEE come from the germline V gene. CDR3 length: 14 residues. CDR3 nucleotides: TGTGCCAGCAGCTTGCCAGGGGATAATCAGCCCCAGCATTTT. Protein: CASSLPGDNQPQHF.

This clone was counted a few times. This sequence joins TRBV4-3 and TRBJ1-3; perhaps TRBD1 as D (6 bases). Germline V gene lookup returns CDR1 LGHNA and CDR2 YSLEER. The CDR3 extends over 14 amino acids. Trimming removed 8 bases at V and 1 base at J, with 12 bases between. CDR3 DNA: TGCGCCAGCCAGGACAGAGTATCTGGAAACACCATATATTTT. Translating it yields CASQDRVSGNTIYF.

This clone was seen a few times. The chain has TRBV4-3 and TRBJ2-2; 8 bases align to TRBD2. The CDR3 is 17 residues long. With 0 bases clipped from V and 7 bases from J, the junction kept 10 bases outside the gene matches. Germline V gene data show CDR1 as LGHNA and CDR2 as YSLEER. The CDR3 region has the DNA TGCGCCAGCAGCCAAGATCCAGCGGGAGAAAGAGGCGGGGAGCTGTTTTTT. Translation: CASSQDPAGERGGELFF.

V and J are TRBV4-3 and TRBJ2-2, with 9 bases aligning to TRBD1. Germline CDR1 reads LGHNA; CDR2 reads YSLEER. This CDR3 spans 18 amino acids. The J segment lost 4 bases and the V segment lost 0 bases, leaving 9 bases of the junction unmatched. CDR3 nucleotide sequence: TGCGCCAGCAGCCAAGATCGACGACAGGGGGGTTCCACCGGGGAGCTGTTTTTT. This translates into CASSQDRRQGGSTGELFF.

The genes are TRBV10-3 and TRBJ2-3; TRBD2 matches 8 bases. This CDR3 contains 13 residues. The V gene end was trimmed by 8 bases and the J gene end by 4 bases; junction bases not matched to a gene: 5. CDR1 ENHRY and CDR2 SYGVKD come from the germline V gene. Here the CDR3 reads CAILTSEADTQYF. In DNA, the CDR3 is TGTGCCATCCTGACTAGCGAGGCAGATACGCAGTATTTT.

This clone was detected only a few times. The chain joins TRBV28 to TRBJ1-5; TRBD1 is a possible D gene (6 bases). This CDR3 contains 18 residues. V dropped 6 bases and J dropped 4 bases, with 25 bases sitting between them. Germline V gene data show CDR1 as MDHEN and CDR2 as SYDVKM. DNA for the CDR3: TGTGCCAGCAGCTACCCTAACAGGGCAATAACTTCAAATCAGCCCCAGCATTTT. Translation gives CASSYPNRAITSNQPQHF.

The V call is TRBV28, the J call TRBJ1-1, with 8 positions matching TRBD1. This CDR3 contains 13 residues. The ends lost 5 bases at V and 4 bases at J; junction bases unmatched: 3. The V gene's germline CDR1 is MDHEN and CDR2 SYDVKM. DNA for the CDR3: TGTGCCAGCAGTACCACAGGGGGCACTGAAGCTTTCTTT. It codes for CASSTTGGTEAFF.

V is TRBV6-5 and J is TRBJ2-3; D not certain. The CDR3 extends over 14 amino acids. V was trimmed by 7 bases and J by 0 bases, leaving 11 bases between them. Germline values: CDR1 MNHEY, CDR2 SVGAGI. The CDR3 sequence is CASTSITSTDTQYF. The CDR3 bases are TGTGCCAGCACCTCCATAACTAGCACAGATACGCAGTATTTT.

V gene TRBV4-1 combines with J gene TRBJ2-3; no definite D call. The V and J ends lost 2 bases and 2 bases respectively, with 2 bases between them. This CDR3 has 12 residues. Germline CDR1 reads MGHRA; CDR2 reads YSYEKL. CDR3 sequence (DNA): TGCGCCAGCAGCCAACTCACAGATACGCAGTATTTT. It is translated as CASSQLTDTQYF.

This chain joins TRBV6-5 and TRBJ2-5; a weak D match, TRBD2 (5 bases). V gave up 4 bases and J gave up 4 bases, with 10 bases separating them. This CDR3 spans 13 amino acids. Germline V lookup: CDR1 MNHEY, CDR2 SVGAGI. In DNA form, the CDR3 reads TGTGCCAGCAGTTTTCCGGGATCAGAGACCCAGTACTTC. Translating it yields CASSFPGSETQYF.

The chain links TRBV4-1 to TRBJ1-3, with TRBD1 as a possible D gene (6 bases). The V end was cut by 4 bases, the J end by 1 base, with 11 bases between. Germline V lookup: CDR1 MGHRA, CDR2 YSYEKL. There are 15 residues in the CDR3. CDR3 region: CASSLGTPSGNTIYF. In nucleotides, the CDR3 is TGCGCCAGCAGCCTCGGGACACCTTCTGGAAACACCATATATTTT.

The V and J genes are TRBV6-1 and TRBJ2-5; weak D call: TRBD1 (5 bases). The length of the CDR3 is 15 residues. V was cut by 3 bases and J by 5 bases, with 16 bases left in between. Germline V CDR1 and CDR2: MNHNS, SASEGT. The CDR3 reads CASSEINRSWETQYF. The CDR3 region has the DNA TGTGCCAGCAGTGAGATAAACAGGTCTTGGGAGACCCAGTACTTC.

CDR3 sequence: CASSDPGQGYEQYF. CDR3 coding DNA: TGTGCCAGCAGCGACCCGGGACAGGGCTACGAGCAGTACTTC. The chain links TRBV13 to TRBJ2-7; 9 bases line up with TRBD1. The germline CDR1 and CDR2 sequences are PRHDT and FYEKMQ (reference sequence). Trimming took 5 bases from V and 3 from J; bases not matched to a gene: 5. This CDR3 region has 14 residues. The full variable domain, with the rest looked up from reference TRBV13 and TRBJ2-7, is AAGVIQSPRHLIKEKRETATLKCYPIPRHDTVYWYQQGPGQDPQFLISFYEKMQSDKGSIPDRFSAQQFSDYHSELNMSSLELGDSALYFCASSDPGQGYEQYFGPGTRLTVT.

The J gene is TRBJ2-7, the V gene TRBV19; D gene ambiguous. CDR1 is LNHDA, CDR2 SQIVND, per germline (reference sequence). This CDR3 contains 15 residues. V lost 4 bases to trimming and J lost 3 bases, with 16 bases between them. CDR3 in amino acids: CASSTLIGGIYEQYF. CDR3 in DNA: TGTGCCAGTAGTACGCTGATCGGCGGCATCTACGAGCAGTACTTC.

This sequence joins TRBV19 and TRBJ1-1, with D unclear. The V gene's germline CDR1 is LNHDA and CDR2 SQIVND (reference sequence). CDR3 size: 14 residues. V was shortened by 4 bases and J by 0 bases, with 9 bases between the two germline ends. For the CDR3, the DNA is TGTGCCAGTAGTAGGGCGGGGTTGAACACTGAAGCTTTCTTT. Its protein product is CASSRAGLNTEAFF.

This clone was seen a handful of times. The V and J genes are TRBV29-1 and TRBJ1-5; D perhaps matches TRBD1 (5 bases). Germline CDR1 reads SQVTM; CDR2 reads ANQGSEA. With 5 bases removed from V and 0 bases from J, the gap between germline ends came to 8 bases. The CDR3 spans 13 residues. The CDR3 here is CSVRDSSNQPQHF. DNA for the CDR3: TGCAGCGTTCGTGACAGTAGCAATCAGCCCCAGCATTTT.

This chain uses TRBV19 with TRBJ1-5, with D possibly matching TRBD1 (5 bases). The CDR3 is made up of 15 amino acids. Germline V lookup: CDR1 LNHDA, CDR2 SQIVND (reference sequence). Trimming took 3 bases from V and 4 from J, leaving 13 bases between them. The CDR3: CASSMGELANQPQHF. DNA for the CDR3: TGTGCCAGTAGTATGGGGGAACTAGCAAATCAGCCCCAGCATTTT.

The chain recombines TRBV9 with TRBJ2-3; weak D call: TRBD2 (5 bases). This CDR3 region has 14 residues. Germline loops: CDR1 SGDLS, CDR2 YYNGEE. Trimming pared 7 bases from V and 1 base from J, leaving 13 bases between. CDR3 loop: CASSSQEGTDTQYF. CDR3 coding DNA: TGTGCCAGCTCATCCCAGGAGGGCACAGATACGCAGTATTTT.

The chain combines TRBV27 with TRBJ1-5, with 7 bases identical to TRBD1. The CDR3 covers 14 residues. The trim removed 3 bases at V and 6 bases at J, leaving 5 bases unmatched. CDR1 is MNHEY and CDR2 is SMNVEV in the germline V gene (reference sequence). The CDR3 DNA reads as TGTGCCAGCAGTTTGTCGGACAGGCTTCAGCCCCAGCATTTT. It encodes CASSLSDRLQPQHF.

The V and J genes are TRBV15 and TRBJ2-5, with D tentatively TRBD1 (5 bases). The J call may be faulty, since TRBJ2-7 better matches the DNA end. The CDR3 length is 15 residues. Germline V gene lookup returns CDR1 LNHNV and CDR2 YYDKDF (reference sequence). DNA of the CDR3: TGTGCCACCAGCAGAGGGCCAGGGAACCTATACGAGCAGTACTTC. It translates to CATSRGPGNLYEQYF.

V and J are TRBV9 and TRBJ1-1, with D possibly being TRBD1 (5 bases). Germline values: CDR1 SGDLS, CDR2 YYNGEE. This CDR3 spans 15 amino acids. V was shortened by 3 bases and J by 0 bases, with 12 bases between the two germline ends. CDR3 in amino acids: CASSASTVLNTEAFF. CDR3 sequence (DNA): TGTGCCAGCAGCGCTTCGACAGTTCTGAACACTGAAGCTTTCTTT.

The chain links TRBV7-6 to TRBJ2-5; D remains unclear. The CDR3 is made up of 15 amino acids. Germline loops: CDR1 SGHVS, CDR2 FNYEAQ. Trimming removed 2 bases from V and 2 bases from J, with 12 bases in between. The CDR3: CASSLSSGKQETQYF. Here the CDR3 DNA reads TGTGCCAGCAGCTTATCATCGGGTAAACAAGAGACCCAGTACTTC.

The V gene is TRBV7-3, the J gene TRBJ2-2, with D uncertain. The ends were cut back, 4 bases at V and 3 bases at J, with 3 bases in the middle. The CDR3 loop spans 12 amino acids. Germline values: CDR1 SGHTA, CDR2 FQGTGA. The CDR3 sequence: CASSSYTGELFF. CDR3 DNA: TGTGCCAGCAGCTCATACACCGGGGAGCTGTTTTTT.

This clone is a singleton in its sample. This chain joins TRBV20-1 and TRBJ1-5, with no clear D. The V end was cut by 4 bases, the J end by 6 bases, with 7 bases between. The CDR3 has 11 residues. CDR1 is DFQATT and CDR2 is SNEGSKA in the germline V gene (reference sequence). CDR3 bases: TGCAGTGCTAAGAGCGGTCAGCCCCAGCATTTT. Translation: CSAKSGQPQHF.

The chain employs TRBV19 and TRBJ2-5, with 13 bases matching TRBD2. The germline V gene encodes CDR1 LNHDA and CDR2 SQIVND (reference sequence). After removal of 1 base from V and 3 bases from J, the junction contained 8 bases not matched to a gene. CDR3 length: 18 amino acids. As DNA, the CDR3 is TGTGCCAGTAGTATAGCGAGGACTAGCGGGAGCCTCGAAGAGACCCAGTACTTC. Its translation is CASSIARTSGSLEETQYF.

The chain uses TRBV7-3 and TRBJ1-1, with 8 bases identical to TRBD1. This CDR3 is 13 amino acids long. Germline V gene data show CDR1 as SGHTA and CDR2 as FQGTGA. V was pared by 4 bases and J by 6 bases, with 4 bases of the junction left unmatched. In DNA, the CDR3 is TGTGCCAGCAGCTCACAGGGGGAAGCTGAAGCTTTCTTT. Translation: CASSSQGEAEAFF.

The chain is built from TRBV30 and TRBJ2-5, with 12 bases aligning to TRBD1. The V segment lost 5 bases and the J segment 5 bases; nucleotides outside the gene matches: 6. Germline V gene data show CDR1 as GTSNPN and CDR2 as SVGIG (reference sequence). The length of the CDR3 is 14 residues. The CDR3: CAWGTGGGGETQYF. The CDR3 region has the DNA TGTGCCTGGGGGACAGGGGGCGGAGGGGAGACCCAGTACTTC.

V and J are TRBV27 and TRBJ2-7; TRBD1 matches at 8 bases. Germline V gene lookup returns CDR1 MNHEY and CDR2 SMNVEV (reference sequence). Unmatched junction bases numbered 11, after V lost 4 bases and J lost 0 bases. The CDR3 spans 17 residues. Here the CDR3 reads CASSSTGTGASSYEQYF. As DNA, the CDR3 is TGTGCCAGCAGTTCAACCGGGACAGGTGCCTCCTCCTACGAGCAGTACTTC.

The chain couples TRBV7-9 to TRBJ2-7, with TRBD1 as a possible D gene (5 bases). Germline lookup yields CDR1 SEHNR and CDR2 FQNEAQ (reference sequence). The CDR3 has 13 amino acids. Trimming left V 1 base short and J 3 bases short, with 7 bases between. The CDR3: CASSLGTNYEQYF. The DNA of the CDR3 is TGTGCCAGCAGCTTAGGGACAAACTACGAGCAGTACTTC.

The chain combines TRBV2 with TRBJ2-7; 9 positions agree with TRBD1. Germline V gene sequence: CDR1 SNHLY, CDR2 FYNNEI. CDR3 length: 12 amino acids. With V trimmed by 8 bases and J by 3 bases, 2 bases remained unmatched. CDR3 coding DNA: TGTGCCAGCGGGACAGGGAACTACGAGCAGTACTTC. Translating gives CASGTGNYEQYF. Full variable domain (outside the CDR3, taken from reference TRBV2 and TRBJ2-7): EPEVTQTPSHQVTQMGQEVILRCVPISNHLYFYWYRQILGQKVEFLVSFYNNEISEKSEIFDDQFSVERPDGSNFTLKIRSTKLEDSAMYFCASGTGNYEQYFGPGTRLTVT.